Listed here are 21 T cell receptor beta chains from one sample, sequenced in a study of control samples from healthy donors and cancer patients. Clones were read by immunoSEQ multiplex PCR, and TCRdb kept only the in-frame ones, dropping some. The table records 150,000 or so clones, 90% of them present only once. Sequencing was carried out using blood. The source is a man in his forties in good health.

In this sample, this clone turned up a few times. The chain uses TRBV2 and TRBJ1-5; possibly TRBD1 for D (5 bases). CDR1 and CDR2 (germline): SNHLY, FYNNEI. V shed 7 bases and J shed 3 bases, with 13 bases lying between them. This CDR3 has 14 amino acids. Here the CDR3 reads CASNLQGTNQPQHF. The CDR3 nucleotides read TGTGCCAGCAATCTTCAGGGTACCAATCAGCCCCAGCATTTT.

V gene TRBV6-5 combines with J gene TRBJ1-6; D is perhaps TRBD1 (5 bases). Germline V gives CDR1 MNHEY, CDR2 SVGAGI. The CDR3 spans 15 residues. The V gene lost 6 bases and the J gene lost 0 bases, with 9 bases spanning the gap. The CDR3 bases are TGTGCCAGCAGACCACAGGACTCCTATAATTCACCCCTCCACTTT. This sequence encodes CASRPQDSYNSPLHF.

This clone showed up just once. The CDR3 loop reads CAKTALGVRTDTQYF. In DNA, the CDR3 is TGTGCCAAGACGGCGCTGGGGGTTCGCACAGATACGCAGTATTTT. The J gene is TRBJ2-3, the V gene TRBV24-1, with D perhaps assigned TRBD1 or TRBD2 (5 bases each). V gave up 11 bases and J gave up 1 base, with 18 bases separating them. CDR3 length: 15 amino acids. Germline CDR1 is KGHDR and CDR2 is SFDVKD.

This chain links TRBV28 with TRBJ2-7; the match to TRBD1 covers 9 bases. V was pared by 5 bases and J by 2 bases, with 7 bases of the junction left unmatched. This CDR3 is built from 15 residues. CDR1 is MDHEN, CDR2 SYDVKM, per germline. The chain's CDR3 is CASSPGQGFTYEQYF. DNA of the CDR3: TGTGCCAGCAGTCCCGGACAGGGGTTTACCTACGAGCAGTACTTC.

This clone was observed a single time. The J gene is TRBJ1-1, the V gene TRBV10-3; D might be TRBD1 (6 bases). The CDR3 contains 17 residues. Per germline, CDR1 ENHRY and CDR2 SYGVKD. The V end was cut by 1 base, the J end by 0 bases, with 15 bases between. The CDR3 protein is CAISEFGGQLLNTEAFF. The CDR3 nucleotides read TGTGCCATCAGTGAGTTCGGAGGACAGCTACTGAACACTGAAGCTTTCTTT.

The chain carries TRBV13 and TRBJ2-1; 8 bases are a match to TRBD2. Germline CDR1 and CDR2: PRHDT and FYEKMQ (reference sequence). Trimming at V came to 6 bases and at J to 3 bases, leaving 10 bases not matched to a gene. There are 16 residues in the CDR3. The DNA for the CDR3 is TGTGCCAGCAGATATCCCGGGGGGGCCGTCTACAATGAGCAGTTCTTC. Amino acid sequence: CASRYPGGAVYNEQFF.

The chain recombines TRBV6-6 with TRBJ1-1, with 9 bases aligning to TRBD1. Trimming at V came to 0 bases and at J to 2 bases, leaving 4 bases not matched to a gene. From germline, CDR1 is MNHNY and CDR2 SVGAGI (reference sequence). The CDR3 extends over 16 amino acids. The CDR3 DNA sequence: TGTGCCAGCAGTTACTCTGGGACAGGGTCAAACACTGAAGCTTTCTTT. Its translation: CASSYSGTGSNTEAFF.

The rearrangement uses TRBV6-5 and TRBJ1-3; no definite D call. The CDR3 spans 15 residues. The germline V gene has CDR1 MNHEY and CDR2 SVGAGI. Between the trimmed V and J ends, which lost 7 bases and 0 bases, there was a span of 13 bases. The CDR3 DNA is TGTGCCAGCAAAAATTACGCAGGCTCTGGAAACACCATATATTTT. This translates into CASKNYAGSGNTIYF.

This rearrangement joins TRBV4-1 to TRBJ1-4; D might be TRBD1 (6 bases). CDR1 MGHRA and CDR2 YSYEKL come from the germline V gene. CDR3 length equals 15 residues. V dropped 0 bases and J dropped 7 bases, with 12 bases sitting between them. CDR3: CASSQDRGVGEKLFF. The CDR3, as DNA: TGCGCCAGCAGCCAAGACAGGGGAGTGGGTGAAAAACTGTTTTTT.

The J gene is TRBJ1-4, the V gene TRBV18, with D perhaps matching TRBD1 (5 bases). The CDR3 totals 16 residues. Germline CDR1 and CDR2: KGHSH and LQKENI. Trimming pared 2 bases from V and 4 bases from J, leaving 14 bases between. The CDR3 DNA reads TGTGCCAGCTCACCATTGATACGAGGGGATAATGAAAAACTGTTTTTT. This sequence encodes CASSPLIRGDNEKLFF.

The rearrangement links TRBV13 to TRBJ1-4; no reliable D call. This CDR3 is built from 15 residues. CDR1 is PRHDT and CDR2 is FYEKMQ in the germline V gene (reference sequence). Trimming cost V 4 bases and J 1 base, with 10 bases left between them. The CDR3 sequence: CASSSLGGTNEKLFF. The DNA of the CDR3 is TGTGCCAGCAGCTCCCTGGGTGGAACTAATGAAAAACTGTTTTTT.

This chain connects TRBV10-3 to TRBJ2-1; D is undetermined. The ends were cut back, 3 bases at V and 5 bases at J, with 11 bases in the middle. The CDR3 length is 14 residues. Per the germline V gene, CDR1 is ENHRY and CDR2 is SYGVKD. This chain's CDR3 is CAISDRVADNEQFF. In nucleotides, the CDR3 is TGTGCCATCAGTGATAGGGTGGCCGACAATGAGCAGTTCTTC.

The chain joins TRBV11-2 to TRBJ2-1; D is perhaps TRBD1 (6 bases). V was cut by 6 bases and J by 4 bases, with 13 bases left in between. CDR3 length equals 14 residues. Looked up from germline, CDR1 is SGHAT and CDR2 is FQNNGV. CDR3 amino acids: CASSPQGRYNEQFF. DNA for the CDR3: TGTGCCAGCAGTCCACAGGGCCGGTACAATGAGCAGTTCTTC.

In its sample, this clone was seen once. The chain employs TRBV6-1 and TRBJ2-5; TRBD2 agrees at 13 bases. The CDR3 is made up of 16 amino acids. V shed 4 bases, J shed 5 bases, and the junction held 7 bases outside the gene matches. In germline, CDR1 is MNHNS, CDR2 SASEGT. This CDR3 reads CASSVTSGGAGETQYF. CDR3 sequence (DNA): TGTGCCAGCAGTGTCACTAGCGGGGGGGCAGGGGAGACCCAGTACTTC.

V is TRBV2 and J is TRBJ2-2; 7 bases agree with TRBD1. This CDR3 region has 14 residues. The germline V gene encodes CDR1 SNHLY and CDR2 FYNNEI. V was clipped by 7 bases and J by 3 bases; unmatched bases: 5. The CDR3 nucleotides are TGTGCCAGCAACCGGGACAGTTACACCGGGGAGCTGTTTTTT. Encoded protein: CASNRDSYTGELFF.

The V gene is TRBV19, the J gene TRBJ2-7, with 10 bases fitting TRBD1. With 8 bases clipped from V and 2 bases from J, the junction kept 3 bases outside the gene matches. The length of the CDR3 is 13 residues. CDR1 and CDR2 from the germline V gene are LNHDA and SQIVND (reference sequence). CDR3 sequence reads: CASGTGVTYEQYF. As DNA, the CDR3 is TGTGCCAGTGGGACAGGGGTCACCTACGAGCAGTACTTC.

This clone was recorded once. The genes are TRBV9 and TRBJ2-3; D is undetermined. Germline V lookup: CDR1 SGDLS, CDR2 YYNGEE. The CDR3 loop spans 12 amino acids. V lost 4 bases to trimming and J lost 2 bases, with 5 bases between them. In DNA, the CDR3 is TGTGCCAGCAGCTCCCTCACAGATACGCAGTATTTT. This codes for CASSSLTDTQYF.

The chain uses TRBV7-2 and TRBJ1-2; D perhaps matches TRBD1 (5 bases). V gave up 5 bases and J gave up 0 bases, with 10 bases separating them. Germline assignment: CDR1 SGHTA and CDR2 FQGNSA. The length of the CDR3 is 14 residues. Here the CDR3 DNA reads TGTGCCAGCAGCCCCAGGGCCTCTAACTATGGCTACACCTTC. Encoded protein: CASSPRASNYGYTF.

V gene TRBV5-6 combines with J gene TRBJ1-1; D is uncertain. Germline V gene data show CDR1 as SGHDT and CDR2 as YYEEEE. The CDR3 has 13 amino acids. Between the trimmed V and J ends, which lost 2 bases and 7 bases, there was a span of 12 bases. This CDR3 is CASSLQSAIEAFF. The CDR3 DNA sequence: TGTGCCAGCAGCTTACAGTCGGCCATTGAAGCTTTCTTT. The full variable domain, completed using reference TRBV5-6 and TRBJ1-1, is DAGVTQSPTHLIKTRGQQVTLRCSPKSGHDTVSWYQQALGQGPQFIFQYYEEEERQRGNFPDRFSGHQFPNYSSELNVNALLLGDSALYLCASSLQSAIEAFFGQGTRLTVV.

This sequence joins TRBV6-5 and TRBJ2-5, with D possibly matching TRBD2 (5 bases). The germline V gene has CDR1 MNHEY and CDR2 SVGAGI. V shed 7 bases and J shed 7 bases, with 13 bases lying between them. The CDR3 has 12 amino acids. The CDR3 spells CASIEGSGTQYF. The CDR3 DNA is TGTGCCAGCATCGAGGGTAGTGGGACCCAGTACTTC.

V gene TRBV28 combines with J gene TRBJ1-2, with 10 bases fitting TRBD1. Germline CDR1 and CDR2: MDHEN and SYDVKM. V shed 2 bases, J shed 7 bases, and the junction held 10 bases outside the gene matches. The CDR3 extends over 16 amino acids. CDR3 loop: CASSLGGGQGKSGYTF. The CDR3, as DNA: TGTGCCAGCAGTTTAGGAGGGGGACAGGGGAAAAGTGGCTACACCTTC.